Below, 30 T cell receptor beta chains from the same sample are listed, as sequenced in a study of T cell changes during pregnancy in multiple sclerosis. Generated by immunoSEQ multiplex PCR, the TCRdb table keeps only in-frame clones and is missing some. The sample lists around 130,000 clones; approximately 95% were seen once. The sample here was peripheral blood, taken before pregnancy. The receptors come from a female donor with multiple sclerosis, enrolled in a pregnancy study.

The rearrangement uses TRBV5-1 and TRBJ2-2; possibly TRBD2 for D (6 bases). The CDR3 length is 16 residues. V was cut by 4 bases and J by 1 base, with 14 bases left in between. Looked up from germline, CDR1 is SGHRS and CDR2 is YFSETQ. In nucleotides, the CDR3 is TGCGCCAGCAGCCCCCTGAGCGGGCGGAACACCGGGGAGCTGTTTTTT. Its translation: CASSPLSGRNTGELFF.

CDR3 protein: CASSIKNRPNQPQHF. DNA of the CDR3: TGTGCCAGTAGTATTAAAAACAGGCCCAACCAGCCCCAGCATTTT. The rearrangement uses TRBV19 and TRBJ1-5; tentatively, D is TRBD1 (5 bases). The CDR3 loop spans 15 amino acids. V was trimmed by 3 bases and J by 7 bases, leaving 16 bases between them. Germline values: CDR1 LNHDA, CDR2 SQIVND (reference sequence).

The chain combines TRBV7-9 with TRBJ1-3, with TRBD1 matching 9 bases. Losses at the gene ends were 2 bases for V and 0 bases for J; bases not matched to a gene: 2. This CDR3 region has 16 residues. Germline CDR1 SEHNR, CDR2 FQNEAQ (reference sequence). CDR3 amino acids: CASSLPTGGSGNTIYF. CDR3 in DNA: TGTGCCAGCAGCTTACCGACAGGGGGCTCTGGAAACACCATATATTTT.

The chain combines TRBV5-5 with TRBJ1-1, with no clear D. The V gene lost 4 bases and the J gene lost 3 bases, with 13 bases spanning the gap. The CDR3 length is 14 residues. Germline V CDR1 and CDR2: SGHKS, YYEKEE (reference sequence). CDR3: CASSAAGGDTEAFF. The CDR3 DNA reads TGTGCCAGCAGCGCAGCAGGCGGGGACACTGAAGCTTTCTTT.

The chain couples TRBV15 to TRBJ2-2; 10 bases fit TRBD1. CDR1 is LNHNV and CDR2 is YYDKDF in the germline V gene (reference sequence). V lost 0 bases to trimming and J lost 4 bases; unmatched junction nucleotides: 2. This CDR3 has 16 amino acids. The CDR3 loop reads CATSRERTGGTGELFF. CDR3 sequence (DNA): TGTGCCACCAGCAGAGAAAGGACAGGGGGCACCGGGGAGCTGTTTTTT.

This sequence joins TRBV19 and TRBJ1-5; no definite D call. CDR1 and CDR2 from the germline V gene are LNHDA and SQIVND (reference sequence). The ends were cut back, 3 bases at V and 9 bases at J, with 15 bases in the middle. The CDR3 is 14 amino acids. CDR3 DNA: TGTGCCAGTAGTATTTCGGAGGGCCTAGGGCCCCAGCATTTT. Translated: CASSISEGLGPQHF. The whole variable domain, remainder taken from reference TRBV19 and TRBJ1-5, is DGGITQSPKYLFRKEGQNVTLSCEQNLNHDAMYWYRQDPGQGLRLIYYSQIVNDFQKGDIAEGYSVSREKKESFPLTVTSAQKNPTAFYLCASSISEGLGPQHFGDGTRLSIL.

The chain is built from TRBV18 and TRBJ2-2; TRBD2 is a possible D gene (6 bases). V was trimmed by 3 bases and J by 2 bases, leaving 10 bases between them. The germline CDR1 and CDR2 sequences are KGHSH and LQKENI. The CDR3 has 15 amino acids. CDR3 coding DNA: TGTGCCAGCTCACCCATAGCGGTTAACACCGGGGAGCTGTTTTTT. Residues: CASSPIAVNTGELFF. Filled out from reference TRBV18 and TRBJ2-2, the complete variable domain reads NAGVMQNPRHLVRRRGQEARLRCSPMKGHSHVYWYRQLPEEGLKFMVYLQKENIIDESGMPKERFSAEFPKEGPSILRIQQVVRGDSAAYFCASSPIAVNTGELFFGEGSRLTVL.

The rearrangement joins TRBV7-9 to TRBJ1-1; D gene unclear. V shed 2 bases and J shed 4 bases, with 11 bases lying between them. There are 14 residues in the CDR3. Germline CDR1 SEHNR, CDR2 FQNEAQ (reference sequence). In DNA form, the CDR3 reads TGTGCCAGCAGCTTAAGTCTAGACCCCACTGAAGCTTTCTTT. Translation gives CASSLSLDPTEAFF.

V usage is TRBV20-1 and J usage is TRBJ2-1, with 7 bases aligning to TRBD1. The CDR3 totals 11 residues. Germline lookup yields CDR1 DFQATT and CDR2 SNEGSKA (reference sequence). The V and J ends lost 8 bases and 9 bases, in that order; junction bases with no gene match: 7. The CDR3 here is CSSKQGTEQFF. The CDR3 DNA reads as TGCAGTTCGAAACAGGGGACTGAGCAGTTCTTC.

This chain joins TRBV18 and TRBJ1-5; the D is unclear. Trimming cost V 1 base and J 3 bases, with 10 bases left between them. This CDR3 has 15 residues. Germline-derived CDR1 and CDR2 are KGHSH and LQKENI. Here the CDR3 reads CASSPLGRPNQPQHF. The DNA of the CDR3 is TGTGCCAGCTCACCACTGGGGAGACCCAATCAGCCCCAGCATTTT.

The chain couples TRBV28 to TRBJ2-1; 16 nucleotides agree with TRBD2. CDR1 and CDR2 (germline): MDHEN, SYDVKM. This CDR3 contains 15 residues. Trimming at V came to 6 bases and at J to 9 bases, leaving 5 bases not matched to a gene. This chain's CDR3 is CASSPGTSGRGEQFF. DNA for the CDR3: TGTGCCAGCAGCCCTGGGACTAGCGGGAGGGGTGAGCAGTTCTTC.

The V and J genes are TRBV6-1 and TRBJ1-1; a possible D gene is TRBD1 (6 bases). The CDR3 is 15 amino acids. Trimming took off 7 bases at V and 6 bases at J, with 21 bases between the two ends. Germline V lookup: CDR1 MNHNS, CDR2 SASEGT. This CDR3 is CASTTWGGAGSEAFF. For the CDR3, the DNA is TGTGCCAGCACTACCTGGGGGGGCGCAGGCTCTGAAGCTTTCTTT.

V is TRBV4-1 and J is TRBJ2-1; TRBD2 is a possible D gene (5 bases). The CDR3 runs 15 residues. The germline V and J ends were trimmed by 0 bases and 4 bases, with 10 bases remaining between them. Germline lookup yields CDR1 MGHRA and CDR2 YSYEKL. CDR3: CASSQERAGYNEQFF. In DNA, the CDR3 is TGCGCCAGCAGCCAAGAGCGGGCTGGTTACAATGAGCAGTTCTTC.

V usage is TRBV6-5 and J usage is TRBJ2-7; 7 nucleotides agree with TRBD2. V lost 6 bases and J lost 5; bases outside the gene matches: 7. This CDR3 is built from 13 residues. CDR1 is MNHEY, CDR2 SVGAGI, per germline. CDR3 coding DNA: TGTGCCAGCAGAATTTTGACTAGCAACGAGCAGTACTTC. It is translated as CASRILTSNEQYF.

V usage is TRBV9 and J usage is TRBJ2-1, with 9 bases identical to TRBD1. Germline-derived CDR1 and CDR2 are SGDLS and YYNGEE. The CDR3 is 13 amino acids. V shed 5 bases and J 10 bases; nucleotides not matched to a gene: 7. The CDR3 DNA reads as TGTGCCAGCAGGTCTACAGGGGGCGGAGAGCAGTTCTTC. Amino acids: CASRSTGGGEQFF.

The DNA for the CDR3 is TGCGCCAGCAGCTTTGTCTCAGGAGGGACCTACGAGCAGTACTTC. Its protein is CASSFVSGGTYEQYF. The chain uses TRBV5-1 and TRBJ2-7; a weak D match, TRBD2 (6 bases). CDR1 is SGHRS, CDR2 YFSETQ, per germline. The CDR3 extends over 15 amino acids. V was clipped by 2 bases and J by 2 bases, with 14 bases between them.

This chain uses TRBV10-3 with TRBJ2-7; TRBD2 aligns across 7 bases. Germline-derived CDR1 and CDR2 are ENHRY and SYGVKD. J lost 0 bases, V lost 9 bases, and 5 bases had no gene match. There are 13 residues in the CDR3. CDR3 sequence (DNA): TGTGCCATGGGGGGGGGACCCTCCTACGAGCAGTACTTC. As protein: CAMGGGPSYEQYF.

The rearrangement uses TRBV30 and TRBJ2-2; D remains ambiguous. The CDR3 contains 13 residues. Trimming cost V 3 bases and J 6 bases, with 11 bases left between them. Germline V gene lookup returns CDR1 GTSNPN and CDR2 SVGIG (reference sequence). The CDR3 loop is CAWREWRSGELFF. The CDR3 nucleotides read TGTGCCTGGAGGGAATGGCGGTCCGGGGAGCTGTTTTTT.

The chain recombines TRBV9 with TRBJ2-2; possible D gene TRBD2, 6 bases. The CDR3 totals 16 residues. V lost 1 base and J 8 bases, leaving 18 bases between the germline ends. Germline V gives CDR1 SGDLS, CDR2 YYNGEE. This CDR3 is CASSVRRGGHRGELFF. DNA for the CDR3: TGTGCCAGCAGCGTACGGAGGGGCGGTCACCGGGGGGAGCTGTTTTTT.

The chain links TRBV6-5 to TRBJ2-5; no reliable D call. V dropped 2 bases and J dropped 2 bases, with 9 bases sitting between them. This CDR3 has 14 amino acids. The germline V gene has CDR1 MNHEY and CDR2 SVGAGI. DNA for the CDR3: TGTGCCAGCAGTTACACCTTCACACAAGAGACCCAGTACTTC. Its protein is CASSYTFTQETQYF.

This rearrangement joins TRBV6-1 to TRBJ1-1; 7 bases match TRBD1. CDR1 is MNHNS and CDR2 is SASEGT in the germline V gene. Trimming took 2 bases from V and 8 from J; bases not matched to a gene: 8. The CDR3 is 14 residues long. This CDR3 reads CASSEIRDRKEAFF. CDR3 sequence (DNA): TGTGCCAGCAGTGAAATCCGGGACAGAAAGGAAGCTTTCTTT.

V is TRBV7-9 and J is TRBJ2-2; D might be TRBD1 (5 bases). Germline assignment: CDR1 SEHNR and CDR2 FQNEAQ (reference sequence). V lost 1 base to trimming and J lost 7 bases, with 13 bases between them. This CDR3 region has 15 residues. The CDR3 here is CASSLGGPQGGELFF. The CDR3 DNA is TGTGCCAGCAGCTTAGGTGGCCCTCAGGGCGGGGAGCTGTTTTTT. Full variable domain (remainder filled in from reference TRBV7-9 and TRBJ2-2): DTGVSQNPRHKITKRGQNVTFRCDPISEHNRLYWYRQTLGQGPEFLTYFQNEAQLEKSRLLSDRFSAERPKGSFSTLEIQRTEQGDSAMYLCASSLGGPQGGELFFGEGSRLTVL.

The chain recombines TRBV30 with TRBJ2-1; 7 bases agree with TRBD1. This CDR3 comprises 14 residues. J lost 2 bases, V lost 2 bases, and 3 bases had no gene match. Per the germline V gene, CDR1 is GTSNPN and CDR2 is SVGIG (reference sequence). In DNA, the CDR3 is TGTGCCTGGAGTAAGGGGGCAGCCTACAATGAGCAGTTCTTC. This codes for CAWSKGAAYNEQFF.

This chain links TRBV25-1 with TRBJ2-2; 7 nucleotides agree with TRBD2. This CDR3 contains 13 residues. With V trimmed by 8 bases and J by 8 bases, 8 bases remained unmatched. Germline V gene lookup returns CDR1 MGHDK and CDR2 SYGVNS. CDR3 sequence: CASGGLLVGELFF. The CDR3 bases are TGTGCCAGCGGGGGACTATTGGTTGGGGAGCTGTTTTTT.

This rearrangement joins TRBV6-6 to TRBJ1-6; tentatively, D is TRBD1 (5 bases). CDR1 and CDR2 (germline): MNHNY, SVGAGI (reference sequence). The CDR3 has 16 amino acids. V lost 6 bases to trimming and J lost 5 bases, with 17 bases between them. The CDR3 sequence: CASRMQGGGDNSPLHF. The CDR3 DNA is TGTGCCAGCAGGATGCAGGGCGGCGGGGATAATTCACCCCTCCACTTT.

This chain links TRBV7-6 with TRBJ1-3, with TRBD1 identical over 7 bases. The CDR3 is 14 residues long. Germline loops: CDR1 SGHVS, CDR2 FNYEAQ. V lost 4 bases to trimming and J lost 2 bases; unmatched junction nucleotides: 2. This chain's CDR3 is CASSSGTAGNTIYF. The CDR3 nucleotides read TGTGCCAGCAGCTCAGGGACAGCTGGAAACACCATATATTTT.

CDR3 sequence reads: CASSSDRDSGSTDTQYF. The CDR3 coding sequence is TGTGCCAGCAGCTCCGATCGTGATAGCGGGAGTACAGATACGCAGTATTTT. V gene TRBV7-8 combines with J gene TRBJ2-3, with 9 bases that match TRBD2. The CDR3 consists of 17 residues. Germline trimming cut 4 bases from V and 3 bases from J; bases unmatched to any gene: 11. CDR1 is SGHVS and CDR2 is FQNEAQ in the germline V gene.

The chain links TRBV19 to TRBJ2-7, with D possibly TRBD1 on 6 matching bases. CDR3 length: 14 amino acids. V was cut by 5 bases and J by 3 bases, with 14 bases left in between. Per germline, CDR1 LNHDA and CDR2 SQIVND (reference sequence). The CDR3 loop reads CASSPSPGDYEQYF. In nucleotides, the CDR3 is TGTGCCAGTAGTCCCTCCCCAGGGGACTACGAGCAGTACTTC.

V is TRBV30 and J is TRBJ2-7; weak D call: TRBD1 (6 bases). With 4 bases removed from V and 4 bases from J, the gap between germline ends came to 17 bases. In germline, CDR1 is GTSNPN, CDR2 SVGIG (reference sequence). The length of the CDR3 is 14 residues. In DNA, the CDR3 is TGTGCCTGGACCGTCCCAGGGGCGCGATACGAGCAGTACTTC. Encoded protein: CAWTVPGARYEQYF.

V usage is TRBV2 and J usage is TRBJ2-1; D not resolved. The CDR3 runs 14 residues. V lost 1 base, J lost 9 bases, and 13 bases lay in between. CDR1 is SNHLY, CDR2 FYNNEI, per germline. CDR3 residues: CASSEVPSLGEQFF. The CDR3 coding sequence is TGTGCCAGCAGTGAAGTCCCTAGTTTGGGTGAGCAGTTCTTC.